The clone carrying this TCR beta chain has only one observation. This CDR3 spans 14 amino acids. Germline V gene data show CDR1 as SGHRS and CDR2 as YFSETQ. The ends were cut back, 10 bases at V and 3 bases at J, with 18 bases in the middle. The sample belongs to a study of shared clonotypes between healthy human individuals. Study information: CD8 memory received one plate per donor, CD8 naive two, CD4 memory three and CD4 naive three.

Each subset's genomic DNA was split evenly across several immunoSEQ plates. Profiling relied on immunoSEQ multiplex PCR, and the TCRdb table lists in-frame clones only, not all of them. In the table there are 2 million to 3 million clones, around nine tenths of which are singletons. Sequencing was carried out using naive CD4+ T cells sorted from blood. Subset: CD45RA+ positively selected. The source of this sequence is a man younger than 30 in good health. This sequence joins TRBV5-1 and TRBJ2-3, with a weak D call TRBD2 (6 bases). In DNA, the CDR3 is TGCGCCGCGGGCCGGGCGGGGCCAACAGATACGCAGTATTTT. The encoded protein is CAAGRAGPTDTQYF.